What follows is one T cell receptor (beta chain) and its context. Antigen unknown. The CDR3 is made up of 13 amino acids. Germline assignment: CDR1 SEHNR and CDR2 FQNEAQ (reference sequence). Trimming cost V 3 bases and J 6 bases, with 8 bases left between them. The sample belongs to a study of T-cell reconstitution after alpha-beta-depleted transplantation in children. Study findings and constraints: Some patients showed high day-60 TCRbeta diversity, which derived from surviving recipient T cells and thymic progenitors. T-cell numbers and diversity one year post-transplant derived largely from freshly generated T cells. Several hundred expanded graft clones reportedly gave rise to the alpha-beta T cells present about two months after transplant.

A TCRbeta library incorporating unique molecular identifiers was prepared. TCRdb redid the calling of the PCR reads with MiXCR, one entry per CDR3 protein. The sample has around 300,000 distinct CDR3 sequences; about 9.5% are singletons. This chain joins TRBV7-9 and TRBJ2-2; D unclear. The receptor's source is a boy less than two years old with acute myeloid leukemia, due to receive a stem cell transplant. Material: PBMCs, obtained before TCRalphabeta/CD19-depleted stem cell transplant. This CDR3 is CASSFRTAGELFF. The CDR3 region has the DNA TGTGCCAGCAGCTTCCGGACGGCCGGGGAGCTGTTTTTT.